The T cell receptor beta chain under discussion was sequenced for a study of CD8+ T cells in alopecia areata. Study results and caveats: Possibly because of HLA-related factors, TCR sharing was less clear across patients than in mice.

Comments on this clone: The antigen is not known.

cDNA prepared by RNA extraction and subsequent reverse transcription served as the template for sequencing. Method: immunoSEQ multiplex PCR; TCRdb's copy keeps in-frame clones and lacks some. The sample has 140,000 to 150,000 clones; 47% are singletons. Alopecia areata patients gave lesional scalp punch biopsies and peripheral blood samples. PBMCs were stained for CD3, CD4 and CD8, and CD4+ and CD8+ T cells were sorted. V shed 5 bases and J 2 bases; nucleotides not matched to a gene: 14. The CDR3 runs to 20 residues. Germline V lookup: CDR1 MNHEY, CDR2 SMNVEV (reference sequence). The chain combines TRBV27 with TRBJ2-6; TRBD1 matches 11 bases. Sequencing used CD4+ T cells sorted from blood. The clonotype comes from a human donor with alopecia areata. CDR3 in amino acids: CASSPRTGGFAPTGANVLTF. CDR3 nucleotides: TGTGCCAGCAGTCCCCGGACAGGGGGCTTCGCCCCCACTGGGGCCAACGTCCTGACTTTC.